These 6 T cell receptor beta chains were all obtained from the same sample, sequenced in a study of response to subunit inactivated influenza vaccine. One entry per CDR3 protein results from TCRdb running MiXCR on the RT-PCR reads. This sample yields 650,000 or so distinct CDR3 sequences, of which approximately 15% are seen a single time; roughly 7.2% belongs to the top ten. The input for sequencing was PBMCs from blood, taken 14 to 15 days before vaccination. These receptor sequences come from a man aged 45 to 65 who received an inactivated influenza vaccine.

V is TRBV7-2 and J is TRBJ2-7; 8 nucleotides align to TRBD1. Unmatched junction bases numbered 10, after V lost 5 bases and J lost 4 bases. Per germline, CDR1 SGHTA and CDR2 FQGNSA. This CDR3 contains 15 residues. The DNA for the CDR3 is TGTGCCAGCAGCCAATTGGACAGGGTAAAGTACGAGCAGTACTTC. Protein product: CASSQLDRVKYEQYF.

The genes are TRBV4-3 and TRBJ2-3; 12 bases agree with TRBD2. This CDR3 comprises 17 residues. Germline CDR1 reads LGHNA; CDR2 reads YSLEER. With 0 bases clipped from V and 0 bases from J, the junction kept 1 base outside the gene matches. DNA for the CDR3: TGCGCCAGCAGCCAAGAGGGGACTAGCGGGAGCACAGATACGCAGTATTTT. This sequence encodes CASSQEGTSGSTDTQYF.

The CDR3 DNA reads as TGTGCCAGCAGCGTGCAGGACGGCTACACCTTC. This encodes CASSVQDGYTF. The genes are TRBV28 and TRBJ1-2; D gene uncertain. This CDR3 contains 11 residues. V shed 6 bases and J shed 8 bases, with 10 bases lying between them. Germline V gives CDR1 MDHEN, CDR2 SYDVKM.

This sequence joins TRBV15 and TRBJ1-1; D may be TRBD1 (5 bases). The V end was cut by 4 bases, the J end by 7 bases, with 10 bases between. The germline V gene encodes CDR1 LNHNV and CDR2 YYDKDF (reference sequence). CDR3 length: 12 amino acids. CDR3 nucleotide sequence: TGTGCCACCAGCACCCGGGGGGGTGAAGCTTTCTTT. Its translation is CATSTRGGEAFF. Drawing the rest from reference TRBV15 and TRBJ1-1, the complete variable domain is DAMVIQNPRYQVTQFGKPVTLSCSQTLNHNVMYWYQQKSSQAPKLLFHYYDKDFNNEADTPDNFQSRRPNTSFCFLDIRSPGLGDTAMYLCATSTRGGEAFFGQGTRLTVV.

This clonotype has more than one count but fewer than ten. This chain connects TRBV2 to TRBJ2-1; no clear D gene. With 5 bases removed from V and 0 bases from J, the gap between germline ends came to 14 bases. CDR1 and CDR2 from the germline V gene are SNHLY and FYNNEI. The CDR3 consists of 16 residues. The CDR3, as DNA: TGTGCCAGCAGTCGTACCAGCCTAAGCTCCTACAATGAGCAGTTCTTC. Translation: CASSRTSLSSYNEQFF.

In this sample, this clonotype turned up many times. The V and J genes are TRBV20-1 and TRBJ2-7; 15 bases align to TRBD2. The V segment lost 5 bases and the J segment 4 bases; nucleotides outside the gene matches: 15. The length of the CDR3 is 18 residues. The germline CDR1 and CDR2 sequences are DFQATT and SNEGSKA (reference sequence). The CDR3 here is CSAPLRTSGRALLYEQYF. Written as DNA, the CDR3 is TGCAGTGCTCCCCTAAGGACTAGCGGGAGGGCACTACTGTACGAGCAGTACTTC.